The 3 T cell receptor beta chains presented below share a single source sample, sequenced in a study of OX40 agonist ivuxolimab in advanced cancers. TCRdb's table, derived via immunoSEQ multiplex PCR, lists solely in-frame clones and lacks some. The sample carries tens of thousands of clones, around 90% recorded once. Sample: CD4+ or CD8+ T cells sorted from blood, taken in a trial of the OX40 agonist ivuxolimab. The receptors come from an adult with an advanced solid tumor such as melanoma, head and neck, liver or kidney cancer.

V gene TRBV5-3 combines with J gene TRBJ1-1; D uncertain. TRBV5-3 is reported as an ORF; its role is uncertain. With 3 bases removed from V and 3 bases from J, the gap between germline ends came to 9 bases. The CDR3 is 13 amino acids. CDR3 loop: CARSSEIDTEAFF. In DNA, the CDR3 is TGTGCCAGAAGCTCGGAAATTGACACTGAAGCTTTCTTT.

This chain uses TRBV28 with TRBJ2-1; TRBD2 agrees at 7 bases. Germline CDR1 and CDR2: MDHEN and SYDVKM. V gave up 7 bases and J gave up 0 bases; unmatched junction bases: 6. The CDR3 spans 15 residues. CDR3 DNA sequence: TGTGCCAGCACCCCCCAGCGGGGCTCCTACAATGAGCAGTTCTTC. This translates into CASTPQRGSYNEQFF.

By frequency in the sample, this clone is medium-sized. This chain links TRBV27 with TRBJ1-2; D ambiguous. This CDR3 comprises 14 residues. The V and J ends lost 3 bases and 4 bases respectively, with 12 bases between them. Per germline, CDR1 MNHEY and CDR2 SMNVEV (reference sequence). The CDR3 sequence is CASSFGPSGYGYTF. CDR3 bases: TGTGCCAGCAGTTTCGGTCCCTCGGGCTATGGCTACACCTTC.